This TCR beta chain derives from a study of blood T cell repertoires in COVID-19. Study information: Whether acute or convalescent, the COVID-19 samples came from the United States, Italy and Spain.

Per the study methods: Nucleated cell counts were estimated from reference gene primer amplification. The method was immunoSEQ multiplex PCR; TCRdb's version includes in-frame clones alone and lacks a portion of them. That table furnishes V, J and clone size, whereas the DNA furnished D and trimming. The sample holds about 150,000 clones, approximately 86% seen once. Cohort placement rested on clinical history that participants reported themselves. Recovered participants had two consecutive negative NP/OP PCR tests, healthcare professional clearance, or symptom resolution. Between the trimmed V and J ends, which lost 5 bases and 6 bases, there was a span of 14 bases. Germline V gene sequence: CDR1 SGHTA, CDR2 FQGTGA. The CDR3 has 14 residues.

The rearrangement joins TRBV7-3 to TRBJ2-1, with TRBD1 as a possible D gene (6 bases). The sequence derives from a woman in her forties who had recovered from COVID-19. The specimen was PBMCs or T cells enriched from blood (not recorded which). The CDR3 here is CASSISGDTNEQFF. CDR3 in DNA: TGTGCCAGCAGCATTTCTGGGGACACCAATGAGCAGTTCTTC. Based on the CDR3 plus reference TRBV7-3 and TRBJ2-1, the full variable domain is GAGVSQTPSNKVTEKGKYVELRCDPISGHTALYWYRQSLGQGPEFLIYFQGTGAADDSGLPNDRFFAVRPEGSVSTLKIQRTERGDSAVYLCASSISGDTNEQFFGPGTRLTVL.